The sequence of this T cell receptor beta chain was determined in a study of cytomegalovirus exposure and HLA in healthy donors. The study ran its PCR with 60 Vbeta and 13 Jbeta primers. Assay: immunoSEQ multiplex PCR; the TCRdb copy retains only in-frame clones and omits some. The table shows approximately 52,000 clones, with 60% to 80% occurring only once. CDR1 LNHDA and CDR2 SQIVND come from the germline V gene (reference sequence). The CDR3 totals 15 residues. With 2 bases removed from V and 1 base from J, the gap between germline ends came to 11 bases. This clonotype was obtained from a female donor in good health and CMV-seronegative. The chain couples TRBV19 to TRBJ1-1; TRBD1 might be the D (6 bases). The sample taken for sequencing was PBMCs. The CDR3 protein is CASSISGGRNTEAFF. The CDR3 region has the DNA TGTGCCAGTAGTATATCGGGGGGGCGGAACACTGAAGCTTTCTTT.